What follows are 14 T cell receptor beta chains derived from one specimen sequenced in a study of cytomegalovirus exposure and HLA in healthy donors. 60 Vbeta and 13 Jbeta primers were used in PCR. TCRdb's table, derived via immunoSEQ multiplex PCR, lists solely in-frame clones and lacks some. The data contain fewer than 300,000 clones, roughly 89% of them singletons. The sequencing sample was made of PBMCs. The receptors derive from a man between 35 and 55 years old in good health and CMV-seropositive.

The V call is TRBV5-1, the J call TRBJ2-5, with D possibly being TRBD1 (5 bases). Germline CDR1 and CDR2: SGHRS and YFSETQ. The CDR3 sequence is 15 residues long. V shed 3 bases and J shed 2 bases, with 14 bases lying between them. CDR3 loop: CASSSQGASQETQYF. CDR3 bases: TGCGCCAGCAGCTCCCAGGGCGCCTCTCAAGAGACCCAGTACTTC.

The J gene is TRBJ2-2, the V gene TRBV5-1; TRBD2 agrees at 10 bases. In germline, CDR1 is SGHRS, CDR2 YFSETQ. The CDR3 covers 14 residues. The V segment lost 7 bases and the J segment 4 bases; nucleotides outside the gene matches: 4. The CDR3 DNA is TGCGCCAGCGAAAGCGGGGGGGGCACCGGGGAGCTGTTTTTT. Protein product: CASESGGGTGELFF. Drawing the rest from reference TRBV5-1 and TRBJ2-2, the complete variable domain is KAGVTQTPRYLIKTRGQQVTLSCSPISGHRSVSWYQQTPGQGLQFLFEYFSETQRNKGNFPGRFSGRQFSNSRSEMNVSTLELGDSALYLCASESGGGTGELFFGEGSRLTVL.

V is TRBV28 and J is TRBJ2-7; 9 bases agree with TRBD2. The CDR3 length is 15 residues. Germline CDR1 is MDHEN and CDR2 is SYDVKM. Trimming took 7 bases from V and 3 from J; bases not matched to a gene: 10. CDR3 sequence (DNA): TGTGCCAGCATACCCGGGACTAGCCGAAACTACGAGCAGTACTTC. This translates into CASIPGTSRNYEQYF.

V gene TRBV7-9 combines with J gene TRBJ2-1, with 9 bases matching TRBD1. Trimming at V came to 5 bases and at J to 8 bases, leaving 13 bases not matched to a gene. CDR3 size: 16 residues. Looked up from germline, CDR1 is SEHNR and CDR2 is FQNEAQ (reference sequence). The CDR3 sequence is CASSAAGTGSNHEQFF. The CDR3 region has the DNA TGTGCCAGCAGCGCCGCCGGGACAGGGAGCAACCATGAGCAGTTCTTC.

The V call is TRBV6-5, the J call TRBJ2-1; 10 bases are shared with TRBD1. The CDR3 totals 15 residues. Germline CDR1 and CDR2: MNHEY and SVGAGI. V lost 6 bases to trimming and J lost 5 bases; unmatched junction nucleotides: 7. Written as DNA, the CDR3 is TGTGCCAGCAGACCCCGGGACAGGGGCCACAATGAGCAGTTCTTC. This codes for CASRPRDRGHNEQFF.

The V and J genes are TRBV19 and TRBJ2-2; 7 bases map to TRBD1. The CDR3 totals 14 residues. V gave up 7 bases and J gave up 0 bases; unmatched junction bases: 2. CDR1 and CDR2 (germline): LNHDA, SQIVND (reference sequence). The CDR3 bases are TGTGCCAGTACCGGGACAGCGAACACCGGGGAGCTGTTTTTT. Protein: CASTGTANTGELFF.

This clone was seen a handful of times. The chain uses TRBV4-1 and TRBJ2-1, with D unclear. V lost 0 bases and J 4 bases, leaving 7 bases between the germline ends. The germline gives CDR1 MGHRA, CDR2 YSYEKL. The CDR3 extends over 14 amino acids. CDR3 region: CASSQEISYNEQFF. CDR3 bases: TGCGCCAGCAGCCAAGAAATCTCGTACAATGAGCAGTTCTTC.

CDR3 sequence reads: CSAVVGTSGFTGELFF. The CDR3 DNA follows: TGCAGCGCTGTGGTGGGGACTAGCGGATTCACCGGGGAGCTGTTTTTT. The chain is built from TRBV29-1 and TRBJ2-2; TRBD2 aligns across 11 bases. The CDR3 runs to 16 residues. Germline assignment: CDR1 SQVTM and CDR2 ANQGSEA. V dropped 7 bases and J dropped 4; count of bases not matched to a gene: 11.

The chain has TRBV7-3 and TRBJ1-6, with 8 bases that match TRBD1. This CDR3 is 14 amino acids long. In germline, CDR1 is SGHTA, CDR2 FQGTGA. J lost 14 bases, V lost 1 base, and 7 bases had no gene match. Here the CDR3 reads CASSLKRTGTTLHF. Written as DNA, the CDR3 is TGTGCCAGCAGCTTAAAGAGGACAGGGACCACCCTCCACTTT.

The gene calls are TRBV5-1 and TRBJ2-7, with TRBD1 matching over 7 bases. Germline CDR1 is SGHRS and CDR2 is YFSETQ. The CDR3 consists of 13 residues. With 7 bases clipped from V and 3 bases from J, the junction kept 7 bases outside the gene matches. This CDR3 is CASRTGQNYEQYF. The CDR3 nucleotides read TGCGCCAGCCGCACGGGACAGAACTACGAGCAGTACTTC. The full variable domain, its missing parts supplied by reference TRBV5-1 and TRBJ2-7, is KAGVTQTPRYLIKTRGQQVTLSCSPISGHRSVSWYQQTPGQGLQFLFEYFSETQRNKGNFPGRFSGRQFSNSRSEMNVSTLELGDSALYLCASRTGQNYEQYFGPGTRLTVT.

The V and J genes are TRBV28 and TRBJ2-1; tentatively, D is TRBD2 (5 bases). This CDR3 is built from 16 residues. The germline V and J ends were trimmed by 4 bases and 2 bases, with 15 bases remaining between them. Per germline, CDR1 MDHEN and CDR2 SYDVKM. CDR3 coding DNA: TGTGCCAGCAGTTCCCCGGGTAGCGAGGCCTACAATGAGCAGTTCTTC. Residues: CASSSPGSEAYNEQFF. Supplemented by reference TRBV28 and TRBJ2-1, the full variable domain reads DVKVTQSSRYLVKRTGEKVFLECVQDMDHENMFWYRQDPGLGLRLIYFSYDVKMKEKGDIPEGYSVSREKKERFSLILESASTNQTSMYLCASSSPGSEAYNEQFFGPGTRLTVL.

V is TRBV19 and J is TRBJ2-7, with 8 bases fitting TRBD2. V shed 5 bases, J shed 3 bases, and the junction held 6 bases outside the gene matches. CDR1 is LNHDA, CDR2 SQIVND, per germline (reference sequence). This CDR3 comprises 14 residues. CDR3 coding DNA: TGTGCCAGTAGTGTTAGCGGGACGTTCTACGAGCAGTACTTC. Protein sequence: CASSVSGTFYEQYF.

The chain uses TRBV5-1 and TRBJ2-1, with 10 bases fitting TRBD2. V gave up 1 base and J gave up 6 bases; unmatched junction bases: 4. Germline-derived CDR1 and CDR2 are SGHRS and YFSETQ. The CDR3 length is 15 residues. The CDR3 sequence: CASSLSAGGPNEQFF. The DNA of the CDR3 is TGCGCCAGCAGCTTGTCAGCGGGAGGGCCCAATGAGCAGTTCTTC.

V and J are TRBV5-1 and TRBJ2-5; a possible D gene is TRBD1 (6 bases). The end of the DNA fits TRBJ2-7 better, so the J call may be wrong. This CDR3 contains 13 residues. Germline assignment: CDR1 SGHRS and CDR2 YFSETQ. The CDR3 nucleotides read TGCGCCAGCAAGGGGGTATCGGTTGACGAGCAGTACTTC. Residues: CASKGVSVDEQYF.